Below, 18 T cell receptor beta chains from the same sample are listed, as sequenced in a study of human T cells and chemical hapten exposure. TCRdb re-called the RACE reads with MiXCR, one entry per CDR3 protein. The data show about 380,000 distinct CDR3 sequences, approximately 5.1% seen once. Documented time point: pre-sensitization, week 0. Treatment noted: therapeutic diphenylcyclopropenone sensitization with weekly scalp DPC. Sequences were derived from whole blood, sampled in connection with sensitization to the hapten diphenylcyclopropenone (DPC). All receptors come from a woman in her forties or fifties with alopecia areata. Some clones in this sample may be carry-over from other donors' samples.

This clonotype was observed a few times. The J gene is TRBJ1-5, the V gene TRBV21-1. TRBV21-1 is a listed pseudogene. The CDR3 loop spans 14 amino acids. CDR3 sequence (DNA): TGTGCCAGCGCCCGCGAAACCAGCAATCAGCCCCAGCATTTT. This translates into CASARETSNQPQHF.

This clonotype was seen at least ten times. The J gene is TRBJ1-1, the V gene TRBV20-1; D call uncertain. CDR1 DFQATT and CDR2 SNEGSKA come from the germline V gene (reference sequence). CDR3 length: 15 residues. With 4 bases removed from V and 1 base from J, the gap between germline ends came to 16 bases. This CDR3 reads CSATPDRSRNTEAFF. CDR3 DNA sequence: TGCAGTGCTACCCCGGACCGGTCGAGGAACACTGAAGCTTTCTTT.

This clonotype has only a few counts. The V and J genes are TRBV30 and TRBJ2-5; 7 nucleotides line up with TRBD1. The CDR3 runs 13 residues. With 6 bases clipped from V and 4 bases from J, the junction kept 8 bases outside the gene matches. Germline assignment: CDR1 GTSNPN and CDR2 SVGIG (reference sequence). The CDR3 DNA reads TGTGCCTGCACTCCGACAGGGAGAGAGACCCAGTACTTC. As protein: CACTPTGRETQYF.

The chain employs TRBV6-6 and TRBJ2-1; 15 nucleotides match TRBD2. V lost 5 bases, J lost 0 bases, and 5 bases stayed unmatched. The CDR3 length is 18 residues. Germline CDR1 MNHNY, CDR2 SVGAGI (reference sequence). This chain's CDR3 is CASSTLGLAGGSYNEQFF. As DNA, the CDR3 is TGTGCCAGCAGTACCTTGGGACTAGCGGGAGGCTCCTACAATGAGCAGTTCTTC.

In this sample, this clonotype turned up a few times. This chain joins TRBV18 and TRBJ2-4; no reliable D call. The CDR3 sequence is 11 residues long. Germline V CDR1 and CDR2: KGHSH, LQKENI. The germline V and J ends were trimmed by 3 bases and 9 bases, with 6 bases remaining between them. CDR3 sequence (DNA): TGTGCCAGCTCACCCGAGAGCATTCAGTACTTC. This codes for CASSPESIQYF.

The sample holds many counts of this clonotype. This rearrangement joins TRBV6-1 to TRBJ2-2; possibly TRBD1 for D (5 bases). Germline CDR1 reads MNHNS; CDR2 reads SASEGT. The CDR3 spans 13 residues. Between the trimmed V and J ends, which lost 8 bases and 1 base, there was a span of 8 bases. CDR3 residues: CASRQGNTGELFF. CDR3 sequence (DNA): TGTGCCAGCCGTCAGGGGAACACCGGGGAGCTGTTTTTT.

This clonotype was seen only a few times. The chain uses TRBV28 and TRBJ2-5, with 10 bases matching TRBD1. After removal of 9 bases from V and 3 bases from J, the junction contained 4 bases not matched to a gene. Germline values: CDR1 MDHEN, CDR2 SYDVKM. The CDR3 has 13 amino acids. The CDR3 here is CASRGQGEETQYF. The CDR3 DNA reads TGTGCCAGTCGCGGACAGGGGGAAGAGACCCAGTACTTC.

The CDR3: CASSLRGHSSYEQYF. In DNA form, the CDR3 reads TGTGCCAGCAGTTTGAGGGGCCATAGCTCCTACGAGCAGTACTTC. V is TRBV27 and J is TRBJ2-7; D may be TRBD1 or TRBD2 (5 bases each). Trimming took off 3 bases at V and 0 bases at J, with 12 bases between the two ends. The CDR3 spans 15 residues. Germline V gene lookup returns CDR1 MNHEY and CDR2 SMNVEV (reference sequence).

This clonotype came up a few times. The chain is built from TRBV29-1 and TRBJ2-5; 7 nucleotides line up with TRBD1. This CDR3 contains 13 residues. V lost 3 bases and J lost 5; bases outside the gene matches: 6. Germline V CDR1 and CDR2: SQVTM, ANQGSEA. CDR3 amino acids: CSVDEAGGETQYF. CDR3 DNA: TGCAGCGTTGATGAGGCAGGGGGTGAGACCCAGTACTTC.

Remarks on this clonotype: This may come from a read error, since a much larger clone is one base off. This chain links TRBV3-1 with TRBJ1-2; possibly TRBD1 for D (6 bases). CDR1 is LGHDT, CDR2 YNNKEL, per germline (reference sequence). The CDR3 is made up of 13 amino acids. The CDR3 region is CASSQRGVDGHTF. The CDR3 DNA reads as TGTGCCAGCAGCCAGAGGGGGGTGGATGGCCACACCTTC.

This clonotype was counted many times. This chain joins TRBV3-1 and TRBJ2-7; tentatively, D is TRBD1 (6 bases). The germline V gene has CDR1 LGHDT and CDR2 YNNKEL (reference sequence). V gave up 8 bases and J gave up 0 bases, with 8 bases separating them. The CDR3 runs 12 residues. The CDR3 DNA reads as TGTGCCAGCCAGGGGAACTCCTACGAGCAGTACTTC. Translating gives CASQGNSYEQYF.

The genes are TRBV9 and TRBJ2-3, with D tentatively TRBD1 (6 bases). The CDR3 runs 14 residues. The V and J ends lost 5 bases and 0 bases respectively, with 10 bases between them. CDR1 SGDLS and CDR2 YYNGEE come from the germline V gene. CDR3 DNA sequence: TGTGCCAGCAGTGGGGGCCCTAGCACAGATACGCAGTATTTT. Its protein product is CASSGGPSTDTQYF.

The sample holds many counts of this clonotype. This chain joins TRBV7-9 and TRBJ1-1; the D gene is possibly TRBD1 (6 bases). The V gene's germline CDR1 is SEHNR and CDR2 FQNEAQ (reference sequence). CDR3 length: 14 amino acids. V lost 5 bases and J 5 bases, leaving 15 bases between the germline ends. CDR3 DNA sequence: TGTGCCAGCAGCAAGCACAGGGAGGGGACTGAAGCTTTCTTT. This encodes CASSKHREGTEAFF.

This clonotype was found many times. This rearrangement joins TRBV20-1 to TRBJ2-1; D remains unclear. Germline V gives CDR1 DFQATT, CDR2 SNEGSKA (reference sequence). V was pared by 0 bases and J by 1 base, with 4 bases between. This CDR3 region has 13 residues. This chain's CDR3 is CSARDWSYNEQFF. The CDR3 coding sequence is TGCAGTGCTAGAGATTGGTCCTACAATGAGCAGTTCTTC.

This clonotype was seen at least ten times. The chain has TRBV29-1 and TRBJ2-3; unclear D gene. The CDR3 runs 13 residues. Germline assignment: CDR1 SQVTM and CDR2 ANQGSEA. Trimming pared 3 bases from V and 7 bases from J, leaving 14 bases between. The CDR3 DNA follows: TGCAGCGTTGATTTTTTGGGCGGAAATACGCAGTATTTT. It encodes CSVDFLGGNTQYF.

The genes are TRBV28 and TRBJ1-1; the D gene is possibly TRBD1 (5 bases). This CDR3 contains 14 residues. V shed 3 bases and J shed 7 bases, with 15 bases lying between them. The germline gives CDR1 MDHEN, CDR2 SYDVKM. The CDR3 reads CASSFSGKVNEAFF. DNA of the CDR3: TGTGCCAGCAGTTTCTCAGGGAAGGTCAATGAAGCTTTCTTT.

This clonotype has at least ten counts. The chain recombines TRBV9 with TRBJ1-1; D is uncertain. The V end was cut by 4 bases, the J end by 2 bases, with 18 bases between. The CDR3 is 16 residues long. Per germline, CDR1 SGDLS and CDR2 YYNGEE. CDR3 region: CASSSGPSPANTEAFF. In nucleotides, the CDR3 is TGTGCCAGCAGCTCGGGCCCTTCCCCAGCCAACACTGAAGCTTTCTTT.

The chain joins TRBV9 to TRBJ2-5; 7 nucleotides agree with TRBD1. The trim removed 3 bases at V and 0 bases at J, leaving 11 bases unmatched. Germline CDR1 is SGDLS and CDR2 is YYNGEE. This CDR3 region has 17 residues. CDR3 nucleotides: TGTGCCAGCAGCGCCCGGCGGGCAGGGGGAGACCAAGAGACCCAGTACTTC. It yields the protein CASSARRAGGDQETQYF.